The present TCR beta chain was sequenced within a study of blood T cells in healthy people across ages. Findings of the study overall: Comparison with aged donors showed that long-lived donors had more naive CD4+ cells and higher diversity. Strong correlation existed between TCR beta diversity and naive T cell percentage. Estimated diversity, derived from one million T cells, was regarded as an underestimate.

Details on this clonotype: Its antigen is still unknown.

A J-beta primer mix and a sample-barcoded 5' primer were used in a second PCR of roughly 7 to 12 cycles. The yield of each sample was at least 2.5 million CDR3-containing paired-end reads. MiXCR was run by TCRdb on the 5' RACE reads, yielding one entry per CDR3 protein. This sample yields roughly 2 million distinct CDR3 sequences, of which roughly 49% are seen a single time; over 2% belongs to the top ten. This CDR3 contains 16 residues. The germline V and J ends were trimmed by 5 bases and 4 bases, with 18 bases remaining between them. Germline-derived CDR1 and CDR2 are SGHTA and FQGNSA. Input material: blood. The chain carries TRBV7-2 and TRBJ2-1; D is possibly TRBD1 or TRBD2 (6 bases each). This receptor was identified in a woman in her forties in good health. Written as DNA, the CDR3 is TGTGCCAGCAGCCCGGGGGCGGCTACATCGTACAATGAGCAGTTCTTC. This encodes CASSPGAATSYNEQFF.